The rows below give T cell receptor beta chains drawn from one sample of a study of control samples from healthy donors and cancer patients. Clones were sequenced by immunoSEQ multiplex PCR, and TCRdb holds only the in-frame ones, with some missing. Among about 120,000 clones listed, roughly 90% were seen once. Sequenced sample: blood. The receptors stem from a man aged 45-60 years in good health. Each CDR3 is given with its conserved first and last residue. Fields, in order: clone size, J gene, V gene, CDR3 protein. Only part of the rows carry a size: once, few, many, or a class if the clone is expanded.

clone size: .; J gene: TRBJ1-2; V gene: TRBV27; CDR3 protein: CASSLSQGTYGYTF
clone size: .; J gene: TRBJ1-1; V gene: TRBV27; CDR3 protein: CASSPGTGWTNTEAFF
clone size: once; J gene: TRBJ1-2; V gene: TRBV6-5; CDR3 protein: CASRVGQYYGYTF
clone size: .; J gene: TRBJ2-3; V gene: TRBV6-2/TRBV6-3; CDR3 protein: CASSYAGLDRTDTQYF
clone size: .; J gene: TRBJ2-3; V gene: TRBV30; CDR3 protein: CAWRDSFSTDTQYF
clone size: .; J gene: TRBJ1-2; V gene: TRBV12-5; CDR3 protein: CASGLEGYYGYTF
clone size: once; J gene: TRBJ2-1; V gene: TRBV6-6; CDR3 protein: CASSYAGRNEQFF
clone size: .; J gene: TRBJ2-1; V gene: TRBV19; CDR3 protein: CASSQNLYNEQFF
clone size: .; J gene: TRBJ2-1; V gene: TRBV5-1; CDR3 protein: CASSSGTGGYNEQFF
clone size: .; J gene: TRBJ1-3; V gene: TRBV4-1; CDR3 protein: CASSQDLTGDSGNTIYF
clone size: .; J gene: TRBJ1-1; V gene: TRBV29-1; CDR3 protein: CSVTTVSNTEAFF
clone size: .; J gene: TRBJ1-2; V gene: TRBV4-2; CDR3 protein: CASSQVAVGTGELGYTF
clone size: few; J gene: TRBJ1-2; V gene: TRBV7-9; CDR3 protein: CASSLDREYGYTF
clone size: once; J gene: TRBJ2-5; V gene: TRBV5-1; CDR3 protein: CASSSGGQQGTQYF
clone size: .; J gene: TRBJ1-2; V gene: TRBV12-3/TRBV12-4; CDR3 protein: CASMSQIGGGYTF
clone size: .; J gene: TRBJ2-7; V gene: TRBV6-5; CDR3 protein: CASSLDRGSYEQYF
clone size: once; J gene: TRBJ2-1; V gene: TRBV6-5; CDR3 protein: CASSRDRGRGNEQFF
clone size: .; J gene: TRBJ1-1; V gene: TRBV30; CDR3 protein: CARWQGTEAFF
clone size: .; J gene: TRBJ2-2; V gene: TRBV5-1; CDR3 protein: CASSLVTGGNDGELFF
clone size: .; J gene: TRBJ1-5; V gene: TRBV5-8; CDR3 protein: CASSPGQAQHF
clone size: .; J gene: TRBJ1-2; V gene: TRBV7-2; CDR3 protein: CASSPATGFNYGYTF
clone size: .; J gene: TRBJ1-4; V gene: TRBV5-1; CDR3 protein: CASSVRDSLNEKLFF
clone size: once; J gene: TRBJ2-2; V gene: TRBV5-1; CDR3 protein: CASSLGLDAGELFF
clone size: few; J gene: TRBJ1-1; V gene: TRBV5-5; CDR3 protein: CASSLGTVNTEAFF
clone size: .; J gene: TRBJ1-2; V gene: TRBV6-2/TRBV6-3; CDR3 protein: CASSSGDRGYGYTF
clone size: .; J gene: TRBJ2-2; V gene: TRBV12-5; CDR3 protein: CASGLATGTDASNTGELFF
clone size: .; J gene: TRBJ1-2; V gene: TRBV6-5; CDR3 protein: CASSPRPLYGYTF
clone size: .; J gene: TRBJ1-2; V gene: TRBV6-5; CDR3 protein: CASRDPVRYGYTF
clone size: .; J gene: TRBJ1-2; V gene: TRBV10-3; CDR3 protein: CAISGSDGDTYYGYTF
clone size: .; J gene: TRBJ2-2; V gene: TRBV3-1/TRBV3-2; CDR3 protein: CASSKADYNTGELFF
clone size: .; J gene: TRBJ2-2; V gene: TRBV5-1; CDR3 protein: CASSLAGVWAGWNGELFF
clone size: once; J gene: TRBJ1-1; V gene: TRBV5-1; CDR3 protein: CASSSQGLNTEAFF
clone size: .; J gene: TRBJ2-7; V gene: TRBV5-1; CDR3 protein: CASSLAAGRRGEQYF
clone size: .; J gene: TRBJ2-5; V gene: TRBV29-1; CDR3 protein: CSVPVRETQYF
clone size: .; J gene: TRBJ2-7; V gene: TRBV4-3; CDR3 protein: CASSPGTGEYEQYF